A selection of T cell receptor beta chains follows, all from one sample in a study of shared clonotypes between healthy human individuals. The data were produced by immunoSEQ multiplex PCR, yet TCRdb's version contains in-frame clones alone and is incomplete. The data contain 2.5 million or so clones, roughly nine tenths of them singletons. The sequenced sample consisted of naive CD4+ T cells sorted from blood. All receptors come from a man between 18 and 35 years old in good health. The CDR3 runs from the conserved cysteine through the conserved F or W. The order of the fields is V gene, J gene, CDR3 protein.

TRBV2	TRBJ2-7	CASSAWTATYEQYF
TRBV11-3	TRBJ2-2	CASSDRGPNTGELFF
TRBV19	TRBJ1-1	CASSIAGVGDTEAFF
TRBV4-1	TRBJ2-5	CASSRPGLGQETQYF
TRBV15	TRBJ1-1	CATSGDGLVTEAFF
TRBV7-2	TRBJ1-4	CASSKPTGPGEKLFF
TRBV10-2	TRBJ2-3	CASLLRQGATDTQYF
TRBV6-5	TRBJ2-2	CASGTGTKNTGELFF
TRBV19	TRBJ2-5	CASSIEGGETQYF
TRBV6-1	TRBJ2-5	CASSILETQYF
TRBV28	TRBJ1-6	CASSPPGQGRFSPLHF
TRBV5-4	TRBJ2-2	CASSTNVGELFF